This is a list of T cell receptor beta chains from one sample in a study of blood T cell repertoires in COVID-19. TCRdb keeps only in-frame clones here, not all; method: immunoSEQ multiplex PCR. Of about 43,000 clones detected, roughly 89% appear once; the ten largest clones hold approximately 15%. The sequencing input was peripheral blood. These receptors were collected from a man between 60 and 75 years old with active COVID-19. The CDR3 runs from the conserved cysteine through the conserved F or W. A D gene is named only where the DNA matches it firmly. Size is omitted from some rows. Given values are once, few, many or a class for expanded clones.

TRBD1,TRBV10-3,TRBJ2-2,.,CAISATGERGELFF,TGTGCCATCAGTGCCACAGGGGAGCGGGGGGAGCTGTTTTTT
TRBD1,TRBV5-4,TRBJ2-7,.,CASSLQGTDYEQYF,TGTGCCAGCAGCCTACAGGGGACAGACTACGAGCAGTACTTC
.,TRBV5-1,TRBJ1-1,.,CASSSEGGVTEAFF,TGCGCCAGCAGCTCGGAAGGCGGGGTCACTGAAGCTTTCTTT
.,TRBV6-6,TRBJ1-1,.,CASSYQETEAFF,TGTGCCAGCAGTTATCAGGAAACTGAAGCTTTCTTT
.,TRBV5-1,TRBJ1-4,.,CASSLGRREGEKLFF,TGCGCCAGCAGCTTGGGCAGGAGGGAAGGGGAAAAACTGTTTTTT
TRBD2,TRBV13,TRBJ2-7,many,CASRPRGGGRYEQYF,TGTGCCAGCAGACCCCGGGGGGGTGGTAGGTACGAGCAGTACTTC
TRBD2,TRBV29-1,TRBJ2-1,.,CSVVLGQLQTSGGVSHNEQFF,TGCAGCGTTGTCTTGGGACAGTTACAGACTAGCGGGGGGGTTTCGCACAATGAGCAGTTCTTC
.,TRBV7-8,TRBJ1-1,.,CASSQLQGDLRAFF,TGTGCCAGCAGCCAGTTACAGGGTGACCTGAGAGCTTTCTTT
.,TRBV28,TRBJ2-1,.,CASSASLGLYHSYNEQFF,TGTGCCAGCAGTGCTAGCCTCGGACTATATCACTCCTACAATGAGCAGTTCTTC
.,TRBV7-9,TRBJ2-7,.,CASSPRSTGYEQYF,TGTGCCAGCAGCCCGCGCTCCACGGGGTACGAGCAGTACTTC
TRBD1,TRBV6-6,TRBJ2-1,once,CASSSLGQTSYNEQFF,TGTGCCAGCAGTAGCCTGGGACAGACCTCCTACAATGAGCAGTTCTTC
.,TRBV28,TRBJ1-2,.,CASSLLQQGYGYTF,TGTGCCAGCAGTTTATTGCAACAGGGCTATGGCTACACCTTC
TRBD1,TRBV6-6,TRBJ2-7,.,CASTFTSGGLGEQYF,TGTGCCAGCACTTTCACTTCAGGGGGATTGGGCGAGCAGTACTTC
TRBD1,TRBV3-1/TRBV3-2,TRBJ1-5,.,CASSQGQGAGNQPQHF,TGTGCCAGCAGCCAAGGACAGGGGGCCGGCAATCAGCCCCAGCATTTT
.,TRBV28,TRBJ1-5,.,CASSLAEGLQPQHF,TGTGCCAGCAGTTTGGCGGAGGGCCTTCAGCCCCAGCATTTT
TRBD1,TRBV28,TRBJ2-7,.,CASVQIGTGAARLYF,TGTGCCAGCGTCCAGATCGGGACAGGGGCCGCAAGGCTGTACTTC
.,TRBV20-1,TRBJ2-7,.,CSASPPLTGSSYEQYF,TGCAGTGCTAGTCCACCCCTCACGGGTAGCTCCTACGAGCAGTACTTC
.,TRBV7-2,TRBJ2-3,.,CASSFDYTDTQYF,TGTGCCAGCAGCTTCGACTACACAGATACGCAGTATTTT
.,TRBV11-2,TRBJ2-1,once,CASSSQGWGEQFF,TGTGCCAGCAGCTCACAGGGTTGGGGTGAGCAGTTCTTC
.,TRBV28,TRBJ2-5,few,CASSFQLMTQYF,TGTGCCAGCAGTTTCCAGTTGATGACCCAGTACTTC
TRBD1,TRBV27,TRBJ2-7,.,CASSLDRGTGEQYF,TGTGCCAGCAGTTTAGACAGGGGTACAGGCGAGCAGTACTTC
TRBD2,TRBV19,TRBJ2-3,.,CASSVGLARDTQYF,TGTGCCAGTAGTGTAGGACTAGCGAGGGATACGCAGTATTTT
.,TRBV5-6,TRBJ1-1,.,CASSRDGRENTEAFF,TGTGCCAGCAGCCGCGACGGACGGGAGAACACTGAAGCTTTCTTT
TRBD1,TRBV27,TRBJ1-1,.,CASSLEQGGVNTEAFF,TGTGCCAGCAGTTTAGAACAGGGGGGAGTAAACACTGAAGCTTTCTTT
.,TRBV6-5,TRBJ1-2,.,CASSTTGMNYGYTF,TGTGCCAGCAGCACAACAGGGATGAACTATGGCTACACCTTC
.,TRBV15,TRBJ1-4,.,CATSRGQIDEKLFF,TGTGCCACCAGCAGAGGACAGATAGATGAAAAACTGTTTTTT
TRBD1,TRBV6-5,TRBJ2-7,.,CASRRTGILEQYF,TGTGCCAGCAGGAGGACAGGGATACTCGAGCAGTACTTC
TRBD2,TRBV30,TRBJ2-7,.,CAWIGTSGSNYEQYF,TGTGCCTGGATCGGAACTAGCGGGAGCAACTACGAGCAGTACTTC
.,TRBV4-2,TRBJ2-3,.,CASSPPGGSTDTQYF,TGTGCCAGCAGCCCCCCGGGGGGCAGCACAGATACGCAGTATTTT
.,TRBV23-1,TRBJ2-5,.,CASSRGPETQYF,TGCGCCAGCAGTCGAGGCCCAGAGACCCAGTACTTC
.,TRBV9,TRBJ2-2,.,CASSVNTGLGELFF,TGTGCCAGCAGCGTAAATACAGGGCTCGGGGAGCTGTTTTTT
.,TRBV3-1/TRBV3-2,TRBJ1-6,.,CASSQYPGNNSPLHF,TGTGCCAGCAGCCAGTATCCAGGAAATAATTCACCCCTCCACTTT
.,TRBV4-1,TRBJ1-1,.,CASSQLLGRTEAFF,TGCGCCAGCAGCCAACTACTAGGGAGAACTGAAGCTTTCTTT
TRBD2,TRBV23-1,TRBJ2-1,.,CASSQRPTSGATNEQFF,TGCGCCAGCAGTCAACGCCCAACTAGCGGGGCAACTAATGAGCAGTTCTTC
.,TRBV21-1,TRBJ1-5,.,CASSKGGQGGLQPQHF,TGTGCCAGCAGCAAAGGTGGGCAGGGTGGGTTACAGCCCCAGCATTTT
.,TRBV5-4,TRBJ2-5,.,CASSLVGSQETQYF,TGTGCCAGCAGCTTGGTTGGGAGCCAAGAGACCCAGTACTTC
TRBD2,TRBV4-3,TRBJ2-3,once,CASSRIAGATDTQYF,TGCGCCAGCAGCCGCATAGCGGGGGCCACAGATACGCAGTATTTT
.,TRBV3-1/TRBV3-2,TRBJ1-3,.,CASSTGFSSGNTIYF,TGTGCCAGCAGTACAGGGTTTTCCTCTGGAAACACCATATATTTT
.,TRBV11-1,TRBJ2-3,.,CASSLGVGVTDTQYF,TGTGCCAGCAGCTTAGGGGTAGGGGTCACAGATACGCAGTATTTT
TRBD1,TRBV24-1,TRBJ2-3,.,CATSDLAGQGADTQYF,TGTGCCACCAGTGATTTGGCCGGACAGGGTGCAGATACGCAGTATTTT
.,TRBV20-1,TRBJ1-5,few,CSASPGAGQPQHF,TGCAGTGCTAGTCCAGGGGCAGGACAGCCCCAGCATTTT
.,TRBV4-1,TRBJ1-2,.,CASSQEPTASWGGYTF,TGCGCCAGCAGCCAAGAACCGACAGCTTCATGGGGCGGCTACACCTTC
TRBD2,TRBV7-8,TRBJ2-7,.,CASSLARREGAYEQYF,TGTGCCAGCAGCTTAGCCAGGCGGGAGGGGGCCTACGAGCAGTACTTC
.,TRBV2,TRBJ2-2,.,CASRPGHSAGELFF,TGTGCCAGCAGACCGGGACACTCGGCCGGGGAGCTGTTTTTT
TRBD2,TRBV5-5,TRBJ2-1,.,CASSLRASGNNEQFF,TGTGCCAGCAGCTTGAGGGCTAGCGGAAACAATGAGCAGTTCTTC
.,TRBV11-2,TRBJ1-2,.,CASSRQDYGYTF,TGTGCCAGCAGTCGGCAGGACTATGGCTACACCTTC